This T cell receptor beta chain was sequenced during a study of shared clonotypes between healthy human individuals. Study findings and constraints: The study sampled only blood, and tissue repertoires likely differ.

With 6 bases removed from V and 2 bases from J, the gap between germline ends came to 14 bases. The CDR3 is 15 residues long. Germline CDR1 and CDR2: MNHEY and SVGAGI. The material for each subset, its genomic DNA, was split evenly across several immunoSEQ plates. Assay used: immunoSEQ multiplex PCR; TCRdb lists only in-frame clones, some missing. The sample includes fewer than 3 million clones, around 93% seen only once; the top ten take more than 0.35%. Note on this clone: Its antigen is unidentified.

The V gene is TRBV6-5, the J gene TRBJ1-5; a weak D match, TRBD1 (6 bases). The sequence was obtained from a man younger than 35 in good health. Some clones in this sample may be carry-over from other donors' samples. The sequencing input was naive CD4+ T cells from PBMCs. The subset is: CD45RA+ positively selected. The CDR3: CASRMGAMGNQPQHF. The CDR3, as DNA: TGTGCCAGCAGGATGGGGGCCATGGGCAATCAGCCCCAGCATTTT.